This entry describes one T cell receptor (beta chain). Its ends do not fully match the called genes, so a read error is possible. This sample's RNA came from whole unsorted tissue. The CDR3 contains 15 residues. Germline V gene lookup returns CDR1 SGHAT and CDR2 FQNNGV. This entry belongs to a study of tumor and adjacent non-tumor tissue in lung cancer. TCRbeta libraries were built with three rounds of nested PCR, modified from ARM-PCR. Using its own MiXCR run on the multiplex PCR reads, TCRdb lists one record per CDR3 protein. The repertoire has 100,000 to 150,000 distinct CDR3 sequences, roughly 67% of them found once; the top ten carry 13%.

The genes are TRBV11-2 and TRBJ2-5, with 7 bases fitting TRBD1. The sequencing input was lung tumor tissue. The TCR was taken from a man aged 30-40 years with non-small cell lung cancer. The CDR3 loop is CASSSDRAFQGTQYF. CDR3 in DNA: TGTGCCAGCAGCTCAGACAGGGCCTTCCAAGGGACCCAGTACTTC. Full variable domain (missing parts from reference TRBV11-2 and TRBJ2-5): EAGVAQSPRYKIIEKRQSVAFWCNPISGHATLYWYQQILGQGPKLLIQFQNNGVVDDSQLPKDRFSAERLKGVDSTLKIQPAKLEDSAVYLCASSSDRAFQGTQYFGPGTRLLVL.